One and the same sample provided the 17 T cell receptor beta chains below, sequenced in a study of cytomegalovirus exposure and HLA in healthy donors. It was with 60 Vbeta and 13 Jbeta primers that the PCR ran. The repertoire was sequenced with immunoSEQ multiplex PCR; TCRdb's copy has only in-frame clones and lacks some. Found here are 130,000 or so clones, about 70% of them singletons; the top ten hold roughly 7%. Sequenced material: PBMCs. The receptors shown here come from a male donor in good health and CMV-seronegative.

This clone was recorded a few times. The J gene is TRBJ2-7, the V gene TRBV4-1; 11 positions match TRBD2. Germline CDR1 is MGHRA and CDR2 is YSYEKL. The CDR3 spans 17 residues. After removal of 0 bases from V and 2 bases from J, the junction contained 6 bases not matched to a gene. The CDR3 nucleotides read TGCGCCAGCAGCCAAGAGGGGCTAGCGGGGGGCCCCTACGAGCAGTACTTC. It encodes CASSQEGLAGGPYEQYF.

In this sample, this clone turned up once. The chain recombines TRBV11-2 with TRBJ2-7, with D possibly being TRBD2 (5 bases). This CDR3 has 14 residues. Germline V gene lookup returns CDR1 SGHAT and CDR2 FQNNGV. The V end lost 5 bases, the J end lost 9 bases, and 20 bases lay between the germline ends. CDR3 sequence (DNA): TGTGCCAGCAGCGCCATACTAGGGCGGAAGTCGCAGTACTTC. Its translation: CASSAILGRKSQYF.

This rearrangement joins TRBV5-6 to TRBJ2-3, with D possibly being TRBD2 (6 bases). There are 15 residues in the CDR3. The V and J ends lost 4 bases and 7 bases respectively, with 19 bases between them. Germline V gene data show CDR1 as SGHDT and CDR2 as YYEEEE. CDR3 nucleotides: TGTGCCAGCAGCCTGGGACTGGATACACATTATACGCAGTATTTT. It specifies CASSLGLDTHYTQYF.

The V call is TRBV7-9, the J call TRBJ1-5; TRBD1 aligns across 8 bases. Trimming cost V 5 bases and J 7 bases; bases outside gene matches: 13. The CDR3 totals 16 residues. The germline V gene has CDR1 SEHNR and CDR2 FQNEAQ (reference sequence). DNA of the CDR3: TGTGCCAGCAGCCGAACTGGACAGGGATCGGGGCAGCCCCAGCATTTT. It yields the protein CASSRTGQGSGQPQHF.

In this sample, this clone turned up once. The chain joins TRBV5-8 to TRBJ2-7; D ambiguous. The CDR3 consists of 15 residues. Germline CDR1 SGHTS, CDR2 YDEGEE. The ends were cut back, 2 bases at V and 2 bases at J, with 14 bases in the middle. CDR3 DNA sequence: TGTGCCAGCAGCTTAAGTGAACAGAGCACCTACGAGCAGTACTTC. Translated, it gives CASSLSEQSTYEQYF. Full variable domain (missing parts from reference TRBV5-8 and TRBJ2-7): EAGVTQSPTHLIKTRGQQATLRCSPISGHTSVYWYQQALGLGLQFLLWYDEGEERNRGNFPPRFSGRQFPNYSSELNVNALELEDSALYLCASSLSEQSTYEQYFGPGTRLTVT.

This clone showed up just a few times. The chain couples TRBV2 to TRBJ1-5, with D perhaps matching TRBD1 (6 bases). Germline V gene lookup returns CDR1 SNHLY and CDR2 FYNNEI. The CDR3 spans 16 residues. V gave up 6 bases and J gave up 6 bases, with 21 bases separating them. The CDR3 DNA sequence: TGTGCCAGCAGCCAAATAGGGGCGACAGGATCTCAGCCCCAGCATTTT. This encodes CASSQIGATGSQPQHF.

The CDR3 coding sequence is TGTGCCAGCAGCCAATATACGACAGGGACAGATACGCAGTATTTT. As protein: CASSQYTTGTDTQYF. V usage is TRBV4-2 and J usage is TRBJ2-3; 7 nucleotides match TRBD1. V shed 2 bases and J 3 bases; nucleotides not matched to a gene: 5. The germline CDR1 and CDR2 sequences are LGHNA and YNFKEQ. The CDR3 totals 15 residues.

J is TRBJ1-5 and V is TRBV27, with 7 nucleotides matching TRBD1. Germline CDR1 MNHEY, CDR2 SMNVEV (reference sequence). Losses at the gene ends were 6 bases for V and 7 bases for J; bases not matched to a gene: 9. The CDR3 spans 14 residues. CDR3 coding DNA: TGTGCCAGCAGATCGAGACAGGGAGGCCAGCCCCAGCATTTT. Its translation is CASRSRQGGQPQHF.

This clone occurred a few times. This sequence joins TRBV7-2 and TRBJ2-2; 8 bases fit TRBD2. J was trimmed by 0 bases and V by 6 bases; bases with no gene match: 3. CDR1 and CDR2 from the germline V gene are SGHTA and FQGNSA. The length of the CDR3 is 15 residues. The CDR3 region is CASRRLATNTGELFF. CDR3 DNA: TGTGCCAGCAGGAGACTAGCGACGAACACCGGGGAGCTGTTTTTT. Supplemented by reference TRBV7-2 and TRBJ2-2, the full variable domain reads GAGVSQSPSNKVTEKGKDVELRCDPISGHTALYWYRQSLGQGLEFLIYFQGNSAPDKSGLPSDRFSAERTGGSVSTLTIQRTQQEDSAVYLCASRRLATNTGELFFGEGSRLTVL.

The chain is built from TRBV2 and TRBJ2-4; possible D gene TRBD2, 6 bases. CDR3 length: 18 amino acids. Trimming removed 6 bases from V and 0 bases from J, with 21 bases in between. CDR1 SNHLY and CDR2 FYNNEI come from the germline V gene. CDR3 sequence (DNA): TGTGCCAGCAGCGACCGGGGGATAACTACGCTAGCCAAAAACATTCAGTACTTC. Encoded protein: CASSDRGITTLAKNIQYF.

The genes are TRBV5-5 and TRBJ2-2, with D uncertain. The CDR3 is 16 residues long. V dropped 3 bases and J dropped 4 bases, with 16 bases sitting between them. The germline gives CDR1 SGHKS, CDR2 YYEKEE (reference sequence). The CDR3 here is CASSSRVQLGTGELFF. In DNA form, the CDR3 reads TGTGCCAGCAGCTCCCGGGTGCAGCTAGGCACCGGGGAGCTGTTTTTT.

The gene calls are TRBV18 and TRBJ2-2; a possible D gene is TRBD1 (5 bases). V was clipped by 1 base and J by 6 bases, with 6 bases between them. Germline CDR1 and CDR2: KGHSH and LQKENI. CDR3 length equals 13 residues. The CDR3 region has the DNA TGTGCCAGCTCACCACGACAGTCCGGGGAGCTGTTTTTT. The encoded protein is CASSPRQSGELFF.

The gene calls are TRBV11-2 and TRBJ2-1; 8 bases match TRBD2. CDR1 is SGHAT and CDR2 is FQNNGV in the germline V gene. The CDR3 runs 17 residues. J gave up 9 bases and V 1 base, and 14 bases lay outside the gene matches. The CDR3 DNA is TGTGCCAGCAGCTTAGCGGCTGTTTTGCGGGGGGCGGGTGAGCAGTTCTTC. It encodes CASSLAAVLRGAGEQFF.

For the CDR3, the DNA is TGTGCCAGCAGCCCGAGCGGTCCCACCGGGGAGCTGTTTTTT. Translation: CASSPSGPTGELFF. The chain uses TRBV7-9 and TRBJ2-2; maybe TRBD2 (5 bases). With 5 bases removed from V and 4 bases from J, the gap between germline ends came to 11 bases. CDR3 length equals 14 residues. CDR1 and CDR2 from the germline V gene are SEHNR and FQNEAQ (reference sequence).

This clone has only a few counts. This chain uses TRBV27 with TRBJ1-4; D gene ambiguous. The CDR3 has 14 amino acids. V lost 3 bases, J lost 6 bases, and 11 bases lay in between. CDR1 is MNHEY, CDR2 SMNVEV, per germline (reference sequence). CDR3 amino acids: CASSLSRTDEKLFF. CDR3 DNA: TGTGCCAGCAGTTTGTCCAGGACTGATGAAAAACTGTTTTTT.

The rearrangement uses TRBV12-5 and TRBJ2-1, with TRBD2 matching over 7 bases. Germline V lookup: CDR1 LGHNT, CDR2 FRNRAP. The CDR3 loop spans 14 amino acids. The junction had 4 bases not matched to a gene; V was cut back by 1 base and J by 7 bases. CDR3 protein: CASGLAGGRNEQFF. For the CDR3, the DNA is TGTGCTAGTGGTTTGGCGGGAGGCAGGAATGAGCAGTTCTTC.

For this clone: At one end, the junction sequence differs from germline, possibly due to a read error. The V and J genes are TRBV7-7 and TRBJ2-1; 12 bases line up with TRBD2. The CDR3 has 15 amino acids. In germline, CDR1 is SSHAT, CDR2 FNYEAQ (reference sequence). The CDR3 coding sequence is TGTGCTAGCAGCTTAGGGCTAGCGGGGGGGAATGAGCAGTTCTTC. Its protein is CASSLGLAGGNEQFF. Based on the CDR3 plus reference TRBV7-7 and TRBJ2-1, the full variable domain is GAGVSQSPRYKVTKRGQDVTLRCDPISSHATLYWYQQALGQGPEFLTYFNYEAQPDKSGLPSDRFSAERPEGSISTLTIQRTEQRDSAMYRCASSLGLAGGNEQFFGPGTRLTVL.